The 27 T cell receptor beta chains given below trace back to one sample, sequenced in a study of cytomegalovirus exposure and HLA in healthy donors. Primers for the PCR totalled 60 Vbeta and 13 Jbeta. Using immunoSEQ multiplex PCR, the repertoire was profiled, and TCRdb retains in-frame clones only, with some absent. The sample lists 130,000 or so clones; 75% to 90% were seen once. The sample consisted of PBMCs. These receptors originate from a man aged 25-45 years in good health and CMV-seronegative.

The chain carries TRBV5-6 and TRBJ1-1; tentatively, D is TRBD1 (5 bases). Germline CDR1 is SGHDT and CDR2 is YYEEEE. V lost 2 bases to trimming and J lost 1 base, with 12 bases between them. The CDR3 extends over 15 amino acids. The CDR3 bases are TGTGCCAGCAGCTTCCAGGGCCAGGAGAACACTGAAGCTTTCTTT. Its protein is CASSFQGQENTEAFF.

The J gene is TRBJ1-1, the V gene TRBV6-6, with a possible D match to TRBD1 (5 bases). Deletions cut 5 bases from V and 1 base from J, with 14 bases between. The CDR3 spans 15 residues. From germline, CDR1 is MNHNY and CDR2 SVGAGI (reference sequence). CDR3 sequence: CASSKQETGNTEAFF. The CDR3 nucleotides read TGTGCCAGCAGTAAACAGGAAACGGGGAACACTGAAGCTTTCTTT.

The chain combines TRBV7-7 with TRBJ2-2; 8 nucleotides align to TRBD1. This CDR3 has 14 residues. Germline V lookup: CDR1 SSHAT, CDR2 FNYEAQ (reference sequence). The trim removed 10 bases at V and 3 bases at J, leaving 7 bases unmatched. The CDR3 loop is CAIQTGGYTGELFF. The DNA of the CDR3 is TGTGCCATCCAAACAGGGGGATACACCGGGGAGCTGTTTTTT. Full variable domain (rest looked up from reference TRBV7-7 and TRBJ2-2): GAGVSQSPRYKVTKRGQDVTLRCDPISSHATLYWYQQALGQGPEFLTYFNYEAQPDKSGLPSDRFSAERPEGSISTLTIQRTEQRDSAMYRCAIQTGGYTGELFFGEGSRLTVL.

Regarding this clone: A read error may produce the germline difference seen at one junction end. The gene calls are TRBV5-4 and TRBJ1-6; TRBD1 might be the D (5 bases). The CDR3 has 17 residues. CDR1 is SGHNT, CDR2 YYREEE, per germline (reference sequence). CDR3 amino acids: CASSLGLVGGNNSPLHF. Here the CDR3 DNA reads TGTGCCAGCAGCTTGGGTCTGGTGGGGGGTAATAATTCGCCCCTCCACTTT.

This rearrangement joins TRBV7-8 to TRBJ2-1; D unresolved. This CDR3 contains 14 residues. Looked up from germline, CDR1 is SGHVS and CDR2 is FQNEAQ. The V and J ends lost 1 base and 9 bases respectively, with 13 bases between them. CDR3 protein: CASSLGPQLFEQFF. The CDR3 nucleotides read TGTGCCAGCAGCTTAGGCCCACAGTTGTTTGAGCAGTTCTTC.

This sequence joins TRBV4-1 and TRBJ2-5; TRBD2 agrees at 8 bases. With V trimmed by 9 bases and J by 5 bases, 11 bases remained unmatched. This CDR3 is 14 amino acids long. The V gene's germline CDR1 is MGHRA and CDR2 YSYEKL. CDR3 protein: CASREAGVKETQYF. The CDR3 coding sequence is TGCGCCAGTAGAGAAGCGGGGGTAAAGGAGACCCAGTACTTC.

CDR3 nucleotides: TGCAGCGGCTACCGGGGGGGGAATGAGCAGTTCTTC. Translation gives CSGYRGGNEQFF. J is TRBJ2-1 and V is TRBV29-1, with 8 bases matching TRBD2. The CDR3 spans 12 residues. The germline CDR1 and CDR2 sequences are SQVTM and ANQGSEA. The V gene end was trimmed by 7 bases and the J gene end by 7 bases; junction bases not matched to a gene: 6.

This chain links TRBV27 with TRBJ1-6; no definite D call. The CDR3 length is 15 residues. Germline values: CDR1 MNHEY, CDR2 SMNVEV (reference sequence). The V end was cut by 5 bases, the J end by 2 bases, with 10 bases between. The CDR3 region has the DNA TGTGCCAGCAGTCCCGCGGGTACCTATAATTCACCCCTCCACTTT. Its translation is CASSPAGTYNSPLHF.

The V call is TRBV27, the J call TRBJ1-2; 10 bases are a match to TRBD1. Germline trimming cut 3 bases from V and 5 bases from J; bases unmatched to any gene: 3. Germline CDR1 is MNHEY and CDR2 is SMNVEV (reference sequence). CDR3 length: 14 residues. The CDR3 coding sequence is TGTGCCAGCAGTTTGACAGGGGGCTGGTATGGCTACACCTTC. The encoded protein is CASSLTGGWYGYTF.

The J gene is TRBJ2-7, the V gene TRBV19; TRBD1 matches at 8 bases. This CDR3 is 18 amino acids long. Germline CDR1 LNHDA, CDR2 SQIVND (reference sequence). J lost 0 bases, V lost 1 base, and 11 bases had no gene match. The CDR3 DNA is TGTGCCAGTAGTATAGCCCGGGCAGGGGGCGCGAGCTCCTACGAGCAGTACTTC. Translated: CASSIARAGGASSYEQYF.

The chain combines TRBV6-7 with TRBJ1-6, with 7 bases matching TRBD1. TRBV6-7 is an ORF for which the function is uncertain. V dropped 6 bases and J dropped 1; count of bases not matched to a gene: 6. The CDR3 loop spans 16 amino acids. The CDR3 protein is CASRSTGQSYNSPLHF. The CDR3, as DNA: TGTGCCAGCAGATCGACAGGGCAATCCTATAATTCACCCCTCCACTTT.

The rearrangement uses TRBV27 and TRBJ2-7; a weak D match, TRBD1 (5 bases). This CDR3 comprises 14 residues. V dropped 2 bases and J dropped 4 bases, with 12 bases sitting between them. The germline V gene has CDR1 MNHEY and CDR2 SMNVEV (reference sequence). The CDR3 is CASSLGRVVYEQYF. DNA of the CDR3: TGTGCCAGCAGTTTAGGCAGGGTGGTATACGAGCAGTACTTC.

This clone was seen a handful of times. This chain uses TRBV27 with TRBJ2-1; 10 bases agree with TRBD1. Germline V gives CDR1 MNHEY, CDR2 SMNVEV (reference sequence). The CDR3 spans 15 residues. Trimming cost V 4 bases and J 1 base; bases outside gene matches: 1. The CDR3 spells CASSWDRGSYNEQFF. The CDR3 nucleotides are TGTGCCAGCAGTTGGGACAGGGGATCCTACAATGAGCAGTTCTTC.

This chain joins TRBV4-2 and TRBJ2-3; 9 bases line up with TRBD2. Germline V CDR1 and CDR2: LGHNA, YNFKEQ. Trimming cost V 1 base and J 1 base; bases outside gene matches: 3. This CDR3 region has 16 residues. This CDR3 reads CASSQGAGGGTDTQYF. The CDR3 DNA reads TGTGCCAGCAGCCAAGGGGCGGGGGGGGGCACAGATACGCAGTATTTT.

The chain has TRBV14 and TRBJ1-6, with D unclear. Germline values: CDR1 SGHDN, CDR2 FVKESK. The V and J ends lost 3 bases and 10 bases respectively, with 10 bases between them. There are 13 residues in the CDR3. The chain's CDR3 is CASSQSPRSPLHF. DNA for the CDR3: TGTGCCAGCAGCCAGAGCCCCCGATCACCCCTCCACTTT. The complete variable domain, with remaining parts taken from reference TRBV14 and TRBJ1-6, reads EAGVTQFPSHSVIEKGQTVTLRCDPISGHDNLYWYRRVMGKEIKFLLHFVKESKQDESGMPNNRFLAERTGGTYSTLKVQPAELEDSGVYFCASSQSPRSPLHFGNGTRLTVT.

This clone was picked up one time. The chain combines TRBV30 with TRBJ1-1; 8 positions agree with TRBD1. V dropped 2 bases and J dropped 4; count of bases not matched to a gene: 6. The CDR3 runs 14 residues. Germline V lookup: CDR1 GTSNPN, CDR2 SVGIG (reference sequence). The CDR3 here is CAWSQGARGTEAFF. The CDR3 DNA reads TGTGCCTGGAGTCAGGGGGCGCGGGGCACTGAAGCTTTCTTT.

With respect to this clone: At one boundary the junction diverges from the germline segment, which might be a read error. V is TRBV2 and J is TRBJ2-6; D possibly corresponds to TRBD1 (5 bases). The length of the CDR3 is 14 residues. The germline gives CDR1 SNHLY, CDR2 FYNNEI. For the CDR3, the DNA is TGTGCCAGGGGGTCCGACTCTGGGGCCAACGGCCTGACTTTC. Its protein product is CARGSDSGANGLTF. The full variable domain, completed using reference TRBV2 and TRBJ2-6, is EPEVTQTPSHQVTQMGQEVILRCVPISNHLYFYWYRQILGQKVEFLVSFYNNEISEKSEIFDDQFSVERPDGSNFTLKIRSTKLEDSAMYFCARGSDSGANGLTFGAGSRLTVL.

The V gene is TRBV5-4, the J gene TRBJ2-3, with 10 bases identical to TRBD2. Losses at the gene ends were 2 bases for V and 4 bases for J; bases not matched to a gene: 4. The CDR3 runs to 15 residues. CDR1 and CDR2 from the germline V gene are SGHNT and YYREEE (reference sequence). CDR3 amino acids: CASSLAGGQADTQYF. As DNA, the CDR3 is TGTGCCAGCAGCTTAGCGGGGGGGCAAGCAGATACGCAGTATTTT.

The CDR3 nucleotides are TGTGCCAGCAGTTCAAACTCCTACGAGCAGTACTTC. This translates into CASSSNSYEQYF. The rearrangement joins TRBV28 to TRBJ2-7; D remains unclear. Germline V CDR1 and CDR2: MDHEN, SYDVKM. V was cut by 4 bases and J by 0 bases, with 4 bases left in between. The length of the CDR3 is 12 residues.

The chain joins TRBV19 to TRBJ2-2; TRBD2 is a possible D gene (5 bases). V was cut by 5 bases and J by 8 bases, with 27 bases left in between. Germline V gene data show CDR1 as LNHDA and CDR2 as SQIVND (reference sequence). CDR3 length: 18 amino acids. The CDR3 DNA reads TGTGCCAGTAGTCTCCCATTCGGGTCCGGGATCCAGACTGGGGAGCTGTTTTTT. This translates into CASSLPFGSGIQTGELFF.

Regarding this clone: The same CDR3 arises from other DNA sequences in this sample as well. As DNA, the CDR3 is TGTGCCAGCAGCTTGGGACAGGGTGGAGAGACCCAGTACTTC. Translated, it gives CASSLGQGGETQYF. This chain links TRBV5-4 with TRBJ2-5; 7 bases fit TRBD1. The CDR3 sequence is 14 residues long. Germline trimming cut 0 bases from V and 4 bases from J; bases unmatched to any gene: 3. Per the germline V gene, CDR1 is SGHNT and CDR2 is YYREEE (reference sequence).

The V and J genes are TRBV19 and TRBJ1-1; 8 nucleotides align to TRBD1. The CDR3 runs to 15 residues. V shed 5 bases, J shed 3 bases, and the junction held 8 bases outside the gene matches. The germline gives CDR1 LNHDA, CDR2 SQIVND (reference sequence). The chain's CDR3 is CASSQQGARHTEAFF. The CDR3 DNA sequence: TGTGCCAGTAGTCAGCAGGGGGCGAGGCACACTGAAGCTTTCTTT.

The chain is built from TRBV30 and TRBJ2-7, with TRBD1 identical over 9 bases. CDR1 is GTSNPN, CDR2 SVGIG, per germline (reference sequence). The CDR3 runs 15 residues. The junction had 10 bases not matched to a gene; V was cut back by 1 base and J by 6 bases. This CDR3 reads CAWSAGTGPGVEQYF. CDR3 DNA: TGTGCCTGGAGTGCGGGGACAGGGCCTGGGGTCGAGCAGTACTTC.

The chain combines TRBV9 with TRBJ2-1; 11 positions match TRBD2. V was pared by 4 bases and J by 1 base, with 4 bases of the junction left unmatched. CDR1 is SGDLS, CDR2 YYNGEE, per germline. The CDR3 runs to 16 residues. The CDR3 region is CASSPLAGGSYNEQFF. CDR3 nucleotides: TGTGCCAGCAGCCCCTTAGCGGGGGGGTCCTACAATGAGCAGTTCTTC.

The J gene is TRBJ1-4, the V gene TRBV4-1; D is unclear. V lost 1 base, J lost 3 bases, and 6 bases lay in between. This CDR3 region has 14 residues. Germline V lookup: CDR1 MGHRA, CDR2 YSYEKL. CDR3 sequence: CASSQGESNEKLFF. For the CDR3, the DNA is TGCGCCAGCAGCCAAGGGGAGTCTAATGAAAAACTGTTTTTT.

There are a few counts of this clone. The CDR3 sequence: CASSKDRWNQPQHF. CDR3 nucleotides: TGTGCCAGTAGTAAGGACAGGTGGAATCAGCCCCAGCATTTT. The V gene is TRBV19, the J gene TRBJ1-5; 7 bases match TRBD1. The junction had 4 bases not matched to a gene; V was cut back by 4 bases and J by 4 bases. This CDR3 has 14 amino acids. Germline lookup yields CDR1 LNHDA and CDR2 SQIVND (reference sequence). The entire variable domain, with the rest obtained from reference TRBV19 and TRBJ1-5, is as follows: DGGITQSPKYLFRKEGQNVTLSCEQNLNHDAMYWYRQDPGQGLRLIYYSQIVNDFQKGDIAEGYSVSREKKESFPLTVTSAQKNPTAFYLCASSKDRWNQPQHFGDGTRLSIL.

This clone was seen a few times. At one end the junction does not follow the germline gene, possibly because of a read error. The chain recombines TRBV4-2 with TRBJ2-6; 8 nucleotides agree with TRBD2. CDR3 length equals 16 residues. Germline V lookup: CDR1 LGHNA, CDR2 YNFKEQ. Here the CDR3 DNA reads TGTGCCAGCAGCCAAGCGGGGGGGCTTGGGGCCAACGGCCTGACTTTC. This gives the protein CASSQAGGLGANGLTF.